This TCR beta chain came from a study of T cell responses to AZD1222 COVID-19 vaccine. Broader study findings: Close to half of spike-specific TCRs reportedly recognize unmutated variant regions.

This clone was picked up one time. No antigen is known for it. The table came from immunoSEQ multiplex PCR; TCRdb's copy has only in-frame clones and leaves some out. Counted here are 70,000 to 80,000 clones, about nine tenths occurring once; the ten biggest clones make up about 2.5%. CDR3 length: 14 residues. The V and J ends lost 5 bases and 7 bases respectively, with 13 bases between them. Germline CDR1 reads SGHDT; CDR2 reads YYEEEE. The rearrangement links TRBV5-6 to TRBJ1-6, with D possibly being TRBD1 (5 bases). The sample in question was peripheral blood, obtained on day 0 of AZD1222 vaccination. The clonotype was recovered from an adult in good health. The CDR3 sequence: CASSNQGSNSPLHF. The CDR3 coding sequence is TGTGCCAGCAGTAACCAGGGATCCAATTCACCCCTCCACTTT.